Given below is one TCR beta chain in context. Its target is not known. Trimming cost V 2 bases and J 3 bases; bases outside gene matches: 6. CDR1 and CDR2 from the germline V gene are LNHDA and SQIVND (reference sequence). CDR3 length: 17 residues. These data belong to a study of cytomegalovirus exposure and HLA in healthy donors. Regarding the study as a whole: Fewer N-insertions (relative to the roughly 670-donor mean) were reportedly seen in an Asian-associated ancestry cluster in a later analysis.

Vbeta (60) and Jbeta (13) primers were used in the PCR. The assay was immunoSEQ multiplex PCR, and TCRdb's table has in-frame clones only and misses some. This sample has some 110,000 clones, with 9.5% found just once. Source material: PBMCs. This TCR derives from a man aged 25 to 40 in good health and CMV-seronegative. This rearrangement joins TRBV19 to TRBJ2-2; 10 bases map to TRBD2. The CDR3 reads CASSIPERGGDTGELFF. The CDR3 DNA is TGTGCCAGTAGTATACCCGAGCGGGGGGGCGACACCGGGGAGCTGTTTTTT.